Detailed here is one TCR beta chain. This entry belongs to a study of T cell responses to AZD1222 COVID-19 vaccine. The method was immunoSEQ multiplex PCR; TCRdb's version includes in-frame clones alone and lacks a portion of them. This sample carries 200,000 to 300,000 clones, about 92% of them seen once, and the ten largest clones take 0.55%. This receptor was taken from an adult in good health. Here the sequenced sample was peripheral blood, taken on day 0 of AZD1222 vaccination.

In DNA, the CDR3 is TGTGCCAGCAGCCTGGAGAGGGAAGTGTATGAGCAGTTCTTC. This encodes CASSLEREVYEQFF. The chain carries TRBV21-1 and TRBJ2-1; the tabulated D call, TRBD2, remains unverified against the DNA. TRBV21-1 is reported as a pseudogene. The CDR3 is 14 amino acids.